This paragraph covers one T cell receptor (beta chain) sequence. Its antigen is still unknown. The CDR3 spans 15 residues. Germline V gene lookup returns CDR1 SGHRS and CDR2 YFSETQ. Trimming took 2 bases from V and 7 from J; bases not matched to a gene: 9. This table comes from immunoSEQ multiplex PCR, and its TCRdb copy is limited to in-frame clones, with some not included. The data contain about 160,000 clones, over 75% of them singletons. The sample belongs to a study of T cell responses to AZD1222 COVID-19 vaccine. Second-dose intervals near 4 or 12 weeks were combined. The study, taken as a whole, reports: At baseline, just six or seven AZD1222 recipients tested seropositive.

J is TRBJ2-1 and V is TRBV5-1, with TRBD2 matching 7 bases. The sequence was obtained from an adult who received the AZD1222 COVID-19 vaccine. Sequencing was performed on peripheral blood, taken 28 days after the second AZD1222 dose. The CDR3 spells CASSFPEAGVNEQFF. The CDR3 DNA reads TGCGCCAGCAGCTTTCCCGAGGCGGGAGTTAATGAGCAGTTCTTC.